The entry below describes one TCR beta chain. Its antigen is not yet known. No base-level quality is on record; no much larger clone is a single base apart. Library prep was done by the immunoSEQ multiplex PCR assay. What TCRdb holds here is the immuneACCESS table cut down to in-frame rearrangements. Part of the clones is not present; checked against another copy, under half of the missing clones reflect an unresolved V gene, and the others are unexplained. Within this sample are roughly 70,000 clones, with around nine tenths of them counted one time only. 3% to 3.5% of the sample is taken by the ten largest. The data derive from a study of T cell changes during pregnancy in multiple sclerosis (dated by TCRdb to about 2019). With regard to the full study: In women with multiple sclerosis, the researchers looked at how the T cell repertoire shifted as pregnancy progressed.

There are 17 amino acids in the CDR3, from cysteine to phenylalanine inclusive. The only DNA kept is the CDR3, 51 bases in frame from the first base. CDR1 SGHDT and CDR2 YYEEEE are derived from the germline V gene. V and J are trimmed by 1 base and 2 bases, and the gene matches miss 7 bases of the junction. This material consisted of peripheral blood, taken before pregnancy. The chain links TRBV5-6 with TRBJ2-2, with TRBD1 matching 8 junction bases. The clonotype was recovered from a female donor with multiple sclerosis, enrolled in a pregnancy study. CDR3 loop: CASSLLLTGVNTGELFF. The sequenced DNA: TGTGCCAGCAGCTTGCTCTTGACAGGGGTTAACACCGGGGAGCTGTTTTTT.